The T cell receptor beta chain described here comes from a study of T cell repertoires and HLA-DP antigens. Points from the study as a whole: Previously undetected clones averaged approximately 35% and 51% against the two alleles respectively. A non-physiological HeLa system presented antigen to total CD4+ responders.

Assay: immunoSEQ multiplex PCR; the TCRdb copy retains only in-frame clones and omits some. This sample has about 120,000 clones, with 80% to 95% found just once. Comment on this clone: Its antigen is currently unknown.

This clonotype was sampled from a woman aged 18-35 years in good health and CMV-seronegative. The sequenced sample consisted of CD4+ T cells from PBMCs.

The CDR3 loop is CASSLDGRGLEKLFF. CDR3 nucleotides: TGTGCCAGCAGCTTAGATGGTCGTGGGCTTGAAAAACTGTTTTTT. This chain joins TRBV7-9 and TRBJ1-4; D unresolved. Trimming left V 1 base short and J 7 bases short, with 13 bases between. CDR1 is SEHNR and CDR2 is FQNEAQ in the germline V gene (reference sequence). The CDR3 length is 15 residues.